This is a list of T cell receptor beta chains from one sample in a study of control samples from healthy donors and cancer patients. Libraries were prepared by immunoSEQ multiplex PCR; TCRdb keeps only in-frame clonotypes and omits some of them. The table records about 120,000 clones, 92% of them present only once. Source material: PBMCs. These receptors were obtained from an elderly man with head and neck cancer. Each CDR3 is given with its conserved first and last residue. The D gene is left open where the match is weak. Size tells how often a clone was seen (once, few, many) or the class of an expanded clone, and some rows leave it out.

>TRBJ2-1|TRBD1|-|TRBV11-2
CASSEGTGAYNEQFF
TGTGCCAGCAGCGAGGGGACAGGGGCCTACAATGAGCAGTTCTTC
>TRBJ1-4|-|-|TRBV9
CASSVAGQSEKLFF
TGTGCCAGCAGCGTAGCAGGACAATCTGAAAAACTGTTTTTT
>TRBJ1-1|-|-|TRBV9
CASSPRGAPLNTEAFF
TGTGCCAGCAGCCCCCGGGGGGCACCTCTGAACACTGAAGCTTTCTTT
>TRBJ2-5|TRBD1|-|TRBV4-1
CASSQAPPGQGIETQYF
TGCGCCAGCAGCCAAGCGCCTCCGGGACAGGGGATCGAGACCCAGTACTTC
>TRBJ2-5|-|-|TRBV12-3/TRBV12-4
CASGTTIGTQYF
TGTGCCAGCGGGACCACAATAGGAACCCAGTACTTC
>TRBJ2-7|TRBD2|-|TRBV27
CASSLRDYREQYF
TGTGCCAGCAGTCTGCGGGACTATCGCGAGCAGTACTTC
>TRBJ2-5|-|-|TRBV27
CASSLLGASETQYF
TGTGCCAGCAGTTTATTGGGGGCCAGCGAGACCCAGTACTTC
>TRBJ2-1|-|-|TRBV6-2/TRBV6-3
CASSDPDLYNEQFF
TGTGCCAGCAGTGACCCGGACCTTTACAATGAGCAGTTCTTC
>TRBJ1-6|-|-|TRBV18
CASSSLAQGVNNSPLHF
TGTGCCAGCTCATCACTGGCGCAGGGCGTTAATAATTCACCCCTCCACTTT
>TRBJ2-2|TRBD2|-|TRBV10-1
CASSEASSSGANTGELFF
TGCGCCAGCAGTGAGGCGAGCAGTAGCGGGGCGAACACCGGGGAGCTGTTTTTT
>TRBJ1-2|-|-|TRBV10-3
CAISPGDLGGYTF
TGTGCCATCAGTCCAGGGGATTTGGGCGGCTACACCTTC
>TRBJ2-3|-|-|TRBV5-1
CASMRSVSTDTQYF
TGCGCCAGCATGCGGTCTGTAAGCACAGATACGCAGTATTTT
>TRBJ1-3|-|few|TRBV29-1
CSVHRGSGNTIYF
TGCAGCGTACATAGGGGCTCTGGAAACACCATATATTTT
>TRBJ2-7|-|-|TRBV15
CATGRRGAPDEQYF
TGTGCCACCGGTAGGAGGGGGGCCCCGGACGAGCAGTACTTC
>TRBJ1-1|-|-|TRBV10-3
CAISAEQGWRKDTEAFF
TGTGCCATCAGTGCAGAACAGGGATGGAGGAAGGACACTGAAGCTTTCTTT
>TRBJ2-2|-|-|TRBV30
CAWSDRRAGELFF
TGTGCCTGGAGTGACAGGCGCGCCGGGGAGCTGTTTTTT
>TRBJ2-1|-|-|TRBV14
CASAPRAVYINEQFF
TGTGCCAGCGCCCCCAGAGCGGTCTACATAAATGAGCAGTTCTTC
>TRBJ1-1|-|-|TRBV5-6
CASNLGTVNTEAFF
TGTGCCAGCAACCTCGGGACTGTGAACACTGAAGCTTTCTTT
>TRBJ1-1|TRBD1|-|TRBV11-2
CASSPITGGGTEAFF
TGTGCCAGCAGCCCCATTACAGGGGGCGGGACTGAAGCTTTCTTT
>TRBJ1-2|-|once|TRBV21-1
CASSKGQGAVYGYTF
TGTGCCAGCAGCAAAGGACAGGGGGCTGTCTATGGCTACACCTTC
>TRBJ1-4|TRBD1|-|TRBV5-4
CASKPGQSNEKLFF
TGTGCCAGCAAGCCGGGACAGTCTAATGAAAAACTGTTTTTT
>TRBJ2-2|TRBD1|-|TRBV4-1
CASSRNGRDRGHTGELFF
TGCGCCAGCAGCCGGAACGGCCGGGACAGGGGGCACACCGGGGAGCTGTTTTTT
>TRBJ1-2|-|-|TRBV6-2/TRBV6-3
CASSSLSSYGYTF
TGTGCCAGCAGTTCCCTATCCAGCTATGGCTACACCTTC
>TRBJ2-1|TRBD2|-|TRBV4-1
CASSQALAGGYNEQFF
TGCGCCAGCAGCCAAGCATTAGCGGGGGGATACAATGAGCAGTTCTTC
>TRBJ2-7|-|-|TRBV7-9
CASSFRGGPGHWGEQYF
TGTGCCAGCAGCTTTCGTGGGGGGCCGGGCCATTGGGGCGAGCAGTACTTC
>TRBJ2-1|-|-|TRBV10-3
CAIRRGGSSYNEQFF
TGTGCCATCAGACGCGGGGGCAGCTCCTACAATGAGCAGTTCTTC
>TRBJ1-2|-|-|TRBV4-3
CASSQVPTPREGYTF
TGCGCCAGCAGCCAAGTCCCTACACCCCGTGAGGGCTACACCTTC
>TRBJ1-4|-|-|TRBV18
CASSPPGKGGANEKLFF
TGTGCCAGCTCACCACCGGGGAAGGGGGGAGCTAATGAAAAACTGTTTTTT
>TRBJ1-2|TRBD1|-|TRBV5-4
CASSSGTAVGGYTF
TGTGCCAGCAGCTCAGGGACAGCCGTTGGTGGCTACACCTTC
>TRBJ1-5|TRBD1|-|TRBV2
CASSRDRNQPQHF
TGTGCCAGCAGCCGGGACAGAAATCAGCCCCAGCATTTT
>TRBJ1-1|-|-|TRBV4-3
CASSQDWGPQNSMGFF
TGCGCCAGCAGCCAAGATTGGGGGCCACAAAACTCGATGGGGTTCTTT
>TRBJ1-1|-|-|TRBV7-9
CASSLAQGQGAFF
TGTGCCAGCAGCTTAGCCCAGGGTCAAGGGGCTTTCTTT